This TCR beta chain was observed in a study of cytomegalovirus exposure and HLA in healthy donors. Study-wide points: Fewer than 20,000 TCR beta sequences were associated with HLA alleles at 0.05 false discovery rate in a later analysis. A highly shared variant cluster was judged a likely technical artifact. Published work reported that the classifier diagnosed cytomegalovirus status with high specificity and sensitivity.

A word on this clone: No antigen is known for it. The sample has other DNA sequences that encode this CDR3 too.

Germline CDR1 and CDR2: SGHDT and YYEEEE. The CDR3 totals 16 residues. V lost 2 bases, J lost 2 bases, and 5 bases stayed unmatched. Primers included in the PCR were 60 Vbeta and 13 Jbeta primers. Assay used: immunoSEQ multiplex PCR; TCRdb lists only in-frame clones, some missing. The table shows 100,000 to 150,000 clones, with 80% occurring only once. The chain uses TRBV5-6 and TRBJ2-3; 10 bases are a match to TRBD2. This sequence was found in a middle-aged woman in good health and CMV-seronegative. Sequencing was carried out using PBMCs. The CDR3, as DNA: TGTGCCAGCAGCTTTCGGACTAGCGGATACACAGATACGCAGTATTTT. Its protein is CASSFRTSGYTDTQYF.